This record looks at one T cell receptor (beta chain) sequence and its context. What it recognizes is unknown. This specimen comes from a study of shared clonotypes between healthy human individuals. Study at large: There were three CD4 naive, three CD4 memory, two CD8 naive and one CD8 memory plates per donor. General study results and limits: Larger estimated richness was generally recorded for naive subsets relative to memory subsets.

In the naive CD8 group, cells lacked CD45RO and were positively selected for CCR7, so terminally differentiated effector memory CD45RA+ cells were left out. Methods used by the authors: Junction-only immunoSEQ data arrived without quality scores, meaning filtering differed. Assay used: immunoSEQ multiplex PCR; TCRdb lists only in-frame clones, some missing. V, J and clone size are those of that table, while D and trimming were read from the DNA. This table has about 2.1 million clones, roughly 95% appearing once. The sequence came from a man between 18 and 29 years old in good health. Some clones in this sample may be carry-over from other donors' samples. Sequencing used naive CD8+ T cells from PBMCs.

DNA for the CDR3: TGTGCCAGCAGTGCTTTAGCGGGGACCACAGATACGCAGTATTTT. Protein product: CASSALAGTTDTQYF. V usage is TRBV6-4 and J usage is TRBJ2-3; 8 bases fit TRBD2. The CDR3 consists of 15 residues. V dropped 4 bases and J dropped 2; count of bases not matched to a gene: 5. Per the germline V gene, CDR1 is MRHNA and CDR2 is SNTAGT.